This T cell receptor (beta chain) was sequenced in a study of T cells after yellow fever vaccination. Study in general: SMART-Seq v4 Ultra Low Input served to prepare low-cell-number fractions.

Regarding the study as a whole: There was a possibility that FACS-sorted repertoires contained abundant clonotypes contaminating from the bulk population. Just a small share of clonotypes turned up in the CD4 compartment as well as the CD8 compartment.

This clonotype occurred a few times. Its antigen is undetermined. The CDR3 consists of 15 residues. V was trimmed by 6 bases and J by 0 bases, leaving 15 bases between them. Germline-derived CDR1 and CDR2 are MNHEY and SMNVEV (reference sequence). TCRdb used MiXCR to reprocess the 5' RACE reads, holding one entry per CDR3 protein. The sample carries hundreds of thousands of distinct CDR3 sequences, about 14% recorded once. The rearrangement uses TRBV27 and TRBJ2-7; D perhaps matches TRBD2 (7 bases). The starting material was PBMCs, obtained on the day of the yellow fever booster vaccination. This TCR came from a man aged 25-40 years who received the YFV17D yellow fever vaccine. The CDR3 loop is CASSQGIAGSYEQYF. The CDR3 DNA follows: TGTGCCAGCAGCCAGGGGATAGCGGGCTCCTACGAGCAGTACTTC.